This T cell receptor (beta chain) was sequenced for a study of T-cell memory formation after mild COVID-19. The wider study: Clusters were largely donor specific. Whole-study results and caveats: CD4/CD8 balance held among clones contracting day 15 to 85, and later expanders leaned CD4+. Contracting CD4+ clones were located mainly in CM and EM, and CD8+ clones in EMRA. Pre-infection memory showed some responding clones, and this suggested that cross-reactive memory joined.

Each CDR3 protein is one row after TCRdb ran MiXCR on the 5' RACE reads. The sample holds around 430,000 distinct CDR3 sequences, about 17% seen once. Per germline, CDR1 SQVTM and CDR2 ANQGSEA. V lost 1 base and J lost 7; bases outside the gene matches: 6. The CDR3 covers 14 residues. Details on this clonotype: The antigen remains unidentified.

The receptor's source is a man between 18 and 35 years old who had mild COVID-19 (a few samples of this study predate the infection). Cell type and time point are not known. The J gene is TRBJ2-2, the V gene TRBV29-1; 7 positions agree with TRBD2. The source material was PBMCs or a T cell subset sorted from them (not recorded which). For the CDR3, the DNA is TGCAGCGTTGAAGTAACTAGCGACGGCGGGGAGCTGTTTTTT. Its protein product is CSVEVTSDGGELFF.